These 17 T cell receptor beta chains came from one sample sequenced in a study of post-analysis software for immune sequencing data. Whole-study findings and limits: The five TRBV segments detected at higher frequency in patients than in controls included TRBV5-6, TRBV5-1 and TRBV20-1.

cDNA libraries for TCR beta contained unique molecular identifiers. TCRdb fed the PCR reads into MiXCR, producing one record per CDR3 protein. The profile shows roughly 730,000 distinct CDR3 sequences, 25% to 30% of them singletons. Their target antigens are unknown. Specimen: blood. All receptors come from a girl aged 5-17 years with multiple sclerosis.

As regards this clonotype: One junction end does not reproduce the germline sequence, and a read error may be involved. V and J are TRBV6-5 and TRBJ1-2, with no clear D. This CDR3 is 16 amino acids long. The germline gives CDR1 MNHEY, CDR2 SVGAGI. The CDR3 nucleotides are TGTGCCAGCAGTTACCAAAGGCGATCTCCTAACTATGACTACACCTTC. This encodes CASSYQRRSPNYDYTF.

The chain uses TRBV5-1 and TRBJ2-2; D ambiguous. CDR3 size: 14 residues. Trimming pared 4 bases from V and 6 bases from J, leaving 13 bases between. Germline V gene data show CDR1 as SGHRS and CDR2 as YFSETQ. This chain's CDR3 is CASSQTVGAGELFF. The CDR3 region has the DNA TGCGCCAGCAGCCAAACCGTAGGAGCCGGGGAGCTGTTTTTT.

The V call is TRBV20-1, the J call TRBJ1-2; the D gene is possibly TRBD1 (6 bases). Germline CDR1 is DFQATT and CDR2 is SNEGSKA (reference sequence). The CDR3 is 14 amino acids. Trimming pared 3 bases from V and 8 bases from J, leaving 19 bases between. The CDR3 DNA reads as TGCAGTGCTAGTAATAGTGACAGGATCGGCGGCTACACCTTC. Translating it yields CSASNSDRIGGYTF.

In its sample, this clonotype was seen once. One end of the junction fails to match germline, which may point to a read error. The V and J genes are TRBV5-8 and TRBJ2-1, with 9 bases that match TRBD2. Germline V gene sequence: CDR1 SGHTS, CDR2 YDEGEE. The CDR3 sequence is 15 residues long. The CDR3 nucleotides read TGTGCCAGCAGCTTGGATGGTAGCGGGGGTAATGAGCCGTTCTTC. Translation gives CASSLDGSGGNEPFF.

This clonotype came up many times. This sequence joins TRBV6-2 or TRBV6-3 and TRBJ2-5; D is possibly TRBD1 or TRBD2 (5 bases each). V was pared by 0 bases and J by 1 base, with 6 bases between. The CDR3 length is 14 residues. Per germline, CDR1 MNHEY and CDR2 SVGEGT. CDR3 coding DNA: TGTGCCAGCAGTTACTCGGGGACCCAAGAGACCCAGTACTTC. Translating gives CASSYSGTQETQYF.

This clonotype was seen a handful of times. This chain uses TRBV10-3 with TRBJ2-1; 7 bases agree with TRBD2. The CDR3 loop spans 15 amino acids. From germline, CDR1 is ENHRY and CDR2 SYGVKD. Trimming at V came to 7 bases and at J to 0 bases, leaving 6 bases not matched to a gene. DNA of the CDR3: TGTGCCATCAAATTAGCGGGCAGCTCCTACAATGAGCAGTTCTTC. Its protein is CAIKLAGSSYNEQFF.

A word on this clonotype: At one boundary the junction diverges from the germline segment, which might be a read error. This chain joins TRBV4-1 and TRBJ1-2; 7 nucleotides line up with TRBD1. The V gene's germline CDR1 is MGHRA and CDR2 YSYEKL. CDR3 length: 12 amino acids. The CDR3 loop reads CASSLDRDGCTF. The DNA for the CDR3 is TGCGCCAGCAGCCTCGACAGGGATGGCTGCACCTTC.

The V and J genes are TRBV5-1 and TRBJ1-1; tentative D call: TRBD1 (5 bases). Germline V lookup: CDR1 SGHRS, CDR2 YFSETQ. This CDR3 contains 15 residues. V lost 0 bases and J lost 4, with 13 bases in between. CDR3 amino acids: CASSLAPIGGTEAFF. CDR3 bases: TGCGCCAGCAGCTTGGCCCCAATTGGGGGCACTGAAGCTTTCTTT.

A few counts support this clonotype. The CDR3 reads CSVDEYTPQFF. The CDR3 DNA follows: TGCAGCGTTGACGAGTACACCCCCCAGTTCTTC. V gene TRBV29-1 combines with J gene TRBJ2-1, with D unclear. CDR1 is SQVTM and CDR2 is ANQGSEA in the germline V gene. The length of the CDR3 is 11 residues. Trimming pared 3 bases from V and 13 bases from J, leaving 13 bases between.

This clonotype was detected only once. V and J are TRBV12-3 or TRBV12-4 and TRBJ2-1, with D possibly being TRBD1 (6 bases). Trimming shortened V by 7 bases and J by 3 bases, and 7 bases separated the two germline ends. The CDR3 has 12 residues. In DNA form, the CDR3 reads TGTGCCAGCACAGGGGACTACAATGAGCAGTTCTTC. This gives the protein CASTGDYNEQFF.

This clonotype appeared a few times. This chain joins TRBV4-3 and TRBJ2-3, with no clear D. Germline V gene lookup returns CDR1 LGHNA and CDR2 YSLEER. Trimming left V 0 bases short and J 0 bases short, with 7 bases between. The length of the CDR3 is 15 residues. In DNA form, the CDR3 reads TGCGCCAGCAGCCAAGAATCGACTAGCACAGATACGCAGTATTTT. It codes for CASSQESTSTDTQYF.

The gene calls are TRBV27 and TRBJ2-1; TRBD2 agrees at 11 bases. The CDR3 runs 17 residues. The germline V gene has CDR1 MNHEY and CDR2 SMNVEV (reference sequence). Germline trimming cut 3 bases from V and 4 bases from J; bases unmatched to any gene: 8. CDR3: CASSFSRTSGSYNEQFF. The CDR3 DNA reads TGTGCCAGCAGTTTCTCCCGGACTAGCGGGTCTTACAATGAGCAGTTCTTC.

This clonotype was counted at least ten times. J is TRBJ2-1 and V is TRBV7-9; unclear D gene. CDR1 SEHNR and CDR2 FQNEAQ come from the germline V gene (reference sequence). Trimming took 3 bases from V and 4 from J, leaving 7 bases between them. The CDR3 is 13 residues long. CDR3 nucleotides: TGTGCCAGCAGCTTGGGCGAGTACAATGAGCAGTTCTTC. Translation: CASSLGEYNEQFF.

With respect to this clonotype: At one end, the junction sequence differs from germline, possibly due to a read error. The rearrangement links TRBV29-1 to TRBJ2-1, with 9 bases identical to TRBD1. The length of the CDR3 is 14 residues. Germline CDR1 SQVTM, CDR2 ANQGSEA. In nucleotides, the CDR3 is TGCAGCGCTGAAAGGACAGGGGTAGGGAATGAGCAGTTCTTC. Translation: CSAERTGVGNEQFF.

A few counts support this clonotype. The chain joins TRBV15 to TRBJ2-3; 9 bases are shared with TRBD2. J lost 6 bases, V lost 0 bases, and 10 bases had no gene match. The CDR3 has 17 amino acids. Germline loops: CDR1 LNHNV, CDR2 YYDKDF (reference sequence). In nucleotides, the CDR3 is TGTGCCACCAGCAGAGATTTCGCGGGGGGGCCAGGTGATACGCAGTATTTT. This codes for CATSRDFAGGPGDTQYF.

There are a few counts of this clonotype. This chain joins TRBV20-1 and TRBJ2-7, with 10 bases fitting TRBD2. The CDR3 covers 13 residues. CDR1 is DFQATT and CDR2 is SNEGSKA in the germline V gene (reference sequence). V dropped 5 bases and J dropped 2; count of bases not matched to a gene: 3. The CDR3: CSAYTSGTYEQYF. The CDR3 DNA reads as TGCAGTGCTTATACTAGCGGGACCTACGAGCAGTACTTC.

The CDR3 loop is CASSYGGRSNQPQHF. Here the CDR3 DNA reads TGTGCCAGCAGTTATGGCGGGCGGAGCAATCAGCCCCAGCATTTT. This rearrangement joins TRBV6-6 to TRBJ1-5; D unclear. V was trimmed by 3 bases and J by 1 base, leaving 10 bases between them. The CDR3 consists of 15 residues. CDR1 and CDR2 (germline): MNHNY, SVGAGI (reference sequence).